This T cell receptor (beta chain) was obtained from a study of shared clonotypes between healthy human individuals. The naive CD8 population came from CD45RO-negative cells selected for CCR7, without terminally differentiated effector memory CD45RA+ cells. J gave up 4 bases and V 5 bases, and 7 bases lay outside the gene matches. In germline, CDR1 is SEHNR, CDR2 FQNEAQ (reference sequence). This CDR3 has 16 amino acids. Data came from immunoSEQ multiplex PCR; TCRdb stores just in-frame clones and leaves some out. The repertoire consists of under 2,000,000 clones, with 85% to 95% occurring once and the leading ten covering more than 0.9%.

This chain links TRBV7-9 with TRBJ2-3; 12 positions match TRBD1. The sequencing input was naive CD8+ T cells sorted from blood. The receptor's source is a man between 18 and 35 years old in good health. This CDR3 reads CASSPWDRGLADTQYF. The CDR3 DNA is TGTGCCAGCAGCCCATGGGACAGGGGGCTAGCAGATACGCAGTATTTT.